The T cell receptor beta chain described here comes from a study of technical replicates of blood from a few donors. Profiling relied on immunoSEQ multiplex PCR, and the TCRdb table lists in-frame clones only, not all of them. Of tens of thousands of clones in the sample, about 94% are singletons; the top ten hold 4.2%. Per the germline V gene, CDR1 is MGHRA and CDR2 is YSYEKL. J gave up 3 bases and V 3 bases, and 3 bases lay outside the gene matches. The CDR3 runs to 15 residues. The rearrangement uses TRBV4-1 and TRBJ1-4, with 8 bases matching TRBD1. The clonotype originates from a human donor in good health. Some clones in this sample may be carry-over from other donors' samples. The sequenced sample was PBMCs. The CDR3 spells CASSQATGANEKLFF. In nucleotides, the CDR3 is TGCGCCAGCAGCCAGGCGACAGGGGCTAATGAAAAACTGTTTTTT.